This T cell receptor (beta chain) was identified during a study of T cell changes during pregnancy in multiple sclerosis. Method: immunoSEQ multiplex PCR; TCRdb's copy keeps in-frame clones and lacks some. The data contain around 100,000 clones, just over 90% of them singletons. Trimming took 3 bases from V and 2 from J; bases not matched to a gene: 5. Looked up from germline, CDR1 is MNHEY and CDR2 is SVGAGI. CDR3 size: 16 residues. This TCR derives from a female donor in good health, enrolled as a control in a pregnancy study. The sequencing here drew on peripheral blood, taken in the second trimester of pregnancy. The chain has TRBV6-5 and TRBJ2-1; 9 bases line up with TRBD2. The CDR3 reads CASSYRLAGPYNEQFF. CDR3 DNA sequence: TGTGCCAGCAGTTATCGGCTAGCGGGGCCCTACAATGAGCAGTTCTTC.